Below, 23 T cell receptor beta chains from the same sample are listed, as sequenced in a study of shared clonotypes between healthy human individuals. Libraries were prepared by immunoSEQ multiplex PCR; TCRdb keeps only in-frame clonotypes and omits some of them. The data hold some 1 million clones, with under 80% observed a single time. The sequencing sample was made of memory CD4+ T cells sorted from blood. Subset described: CD45RA-negative fraction. These receptors all stem from a man between 18 and 29 years old in good health.

The chain uses TRBV19 and TRBJ2-7; D is perhaps TRBD2 (5 bases). V gave up 6 bases and J gave up 7 bases, with 19 bases separating them. The CDR3 length is 14 residues. From germline, CDR1 is LNHDA and CDR2 SQIVND (reference sequence). The chain's CDR3 is CASSPRTGVREQYF. The CDR3 region has the DNA TGTGCCAGTAGCCCGAGGACTGGGGTCCGGGAGCAGTACTTC.

The V call is TRBV6-6, the J call TRBJ2-5, with D tentatively TRBD1 (6 bases). This CDR3 has 15 amino acids. CDR1 MNHNY and CDR2 SVGAGI come from the germline V gene (reference sequence). The V gene lost 2 bases and the J gene lost 0 bases, with 10 bases spanning the gap. CDR3 sequence reads: CASSYIDRNQETQYF. CDR3 bases: TGTGCCAGCAGTTACATTGACAGGAACCAAGAGACCCAGTACTTC.

This chain uses TRBV10-3 with TRBJ2-1; 12 nucleotides line up with TRBD2. CDR3 size: 15 residues. The V gene end was trimmed by 5 bases and the J gene end by 10 bases; junction bases not matched to a gene: 9. The germline CDR1 and CDR2 sequences are ENHRY and SYGVKD. The DNA of the CDR3 is TGTGCCATCAGTCGACTAGCGGGAGAGAGAGAAGAGCAGTTCTTC. It codes for CAISRLAGEREEQFF.

This clone was counted a single time. The genes are TRBV6-1 and TRBJ2-1; TRBD1 matches 8 bases. Germline CDR1 reads MNHNS; CDR2 reads SASEGT. There are 15 residues in the CDR3. V was pared by 2 bases and J by 8 bases, with 8 bases of the junction left unmatched. The CDR3 DNA follows: TGTGCCAGCAGTGAACCACGGACAGGGCGGGATGAGCAGTTCTTC. Encoded protein: CASSEPRTGRDEQFF.

This clone was seen only once. The rearrangement joins TRBV18 to TRBJ2-1, with TRBD2 matching over 14 bases. This CDR3 spans 16 amino acids. Trimming took 3 bases from V and 9 from J; bases not matched to a gene: 7. CDR1 is KGHSH, CDR2 LQKENI, per germline. CDR3 loop: CASSPRLAGGRAEQFF. CDR3 nucleotide sequence: TGTGCCAGCTCACCCCGACTAGCGGGAGGGCGGGCTGAGCAGTTCTTC.

This chain connects TRBV15 to TRBJ1-5; 10 bases are a match to TRBD1. CDR3 length: 17 residues. CDR1 and CDR2 from the germline V gene are LNHNV and YYDKDF (reference sequence). The ends lost 3 bases at V and 1 base at J; junction bases unmatched: 6. CDR3 region: CATSSGTGVSSNQPQHF. In nucleotides, the CDR3 is TGTGCCACCAGCAGTGGGACAGGGGTTTCGAGCAATCAGCCCCAGCATTTT.

This clone was picked up one time. The chain employs TRBV5-6 and TRBJ2-3, with D possibly being TRBD2 (6 bases). Trimming took off 1 base at V and 1 base at J, with 10 bases between the two ends. This CDR3 is 15 amino acids long. CDR1 and CDR2 from the germline V gene are SGHDT and YYEEEE. The CDR3 region is CASSLPRGGTDTQYF. CDR3 sequence (DNA): TGTGCCAGCAGCTTGCCGCGGGGCGGCACAGATACGCAGTATTTT.

The chain has TRBV5-1 and TRBJ2-2, with a weak D call TRBD2 (7 bases). The V gene's germline CDR1 is SGHRS and CDR2 YFSETQ. The length of the CDR3 is 15 residues. V shed 4 bases and J shed 5 bases, with 15 bases lying between them. The CDR3 spells CASSVGGGGTGELFF. As DNA, the CDR3 is TGCGCCAGCAGCGTCGGCGGGGGCGGGACCGGGGAGCTGTTTTTT.

This chain joins TRBV19 and TRBJ1-2; 7 bases fit TRBD1. This CDR3 region has 14 residues. The germline CDR1 and CDR2 sequences are LNHDA and SQIVND (reference sequence). Trimming removed 4 bases from V and 4 bases from J; junction bases left unmatched: 6. The CDR3 loop reads CASSTWQGVYGYTF. DNA of the CDR3: TGTGCCAGTAGTACTTGGCAGGGGGTCTATGGCTACACCTTC.

The V and J genes are TRBV15 and TRBJ1-1; the D is unclear. Germline CDR1 LNHNV, CDR2 YYDKDF (reference sequence). Between the trimmed V and J ends, which lost 2 bases and 4 bases, there was a span of 14 bases. The CDR3 covers 15 residues. Here the CDR3 DNA reads TGTGCCACCAGCAGAAAACGGACCGGGAGCACTGAAGCTTTCTTT. Its protein product is CATSRKRTGSTEAFF.

The V gene is TRBV7-9, the J gene TRBJ2-3, with D perhaps matching TRBD1 (6 bases). The germline CDR1 and CDR2 sequences are SEHNR and FQNEAQ (reference sequence). CDR3 length equals 13 residues. V was trimmed by 5 bases and J by 5 bases, leaving 11 bases between them. CDR3 in amino acids: CASSPQGQDTQYF. Written as DNA, the CDR3 is TGTGCCAGCAGCCCCCAGGGGCAAGATACGCAGTATTTT.

CDR3 nucleotides: TGCAGCGTTGAAAAATTCTCCCCTTCTATGAGGGCGCGAGAGACCCAGTACTTC. Translation: CSVEKFSPSMRARETQYF. This chain links TRBV29-1 with TRBJ2-5, with D maybe TRBD2 (5 bases). Germline V CDR1 and CDR2: SQVTM, ANQGSEA. V lost 2 bases and J 4 bases, leaving 26 bases between the germline ends. This CDR3 spans 18 amino acids.

This rearrangement joins TRBV7-2 to TRBJ1-1; D is uncertain. The V gene lost 5 bases and the J gene lost 5 bases, with 12 bases spanning the gap. The CDR3 has 13 amino acids. Germline lookup yields CDR1 SGHTA and CDR2 FQGNSA. The CDR3 here is CASSPKEGTEAFF. DNA for the CDR3: TGTGCCAGCAGCCCCAAAGAAGGGACTGAAGCTTTCTTT. Looking up the rest from reference TRBV7-2 and TRBJ1-1 gives the full variable domain: GAGVSQSPSNKVTEKGKDVELRCDPISGHTALYWYRQSLGQGLEFLIYFQGNSAPDKSGLPSDRFSAERTGGSVSTLTIQRTQQEDSAVYLCASSPKEGTEAFFGQGTRLTVV.

The genes are TRBV7-9 and TRBJ2-6, with D perhaps TRBD1 (6 bases). Germline V CDR1 and CDR2: SEHNR, FQNEAQ (reference sequence). The V gene lost 1 base and the J gene lost 3 bases, with 16 bases spanning the gap. The CDR3 is made up of 18 amino acids. The CDR3 loop is CASSLGIQGAGGANVLTF. For the CDR3, the DNA is TGTGCCAGCAGCTTAGGTATACAGGGTGCTGGTGGGGCCAACGTCCTGACTTTC.

This chain links TRBV6-5 with TRBJ2-7; D possibly corresponds to TRBD1 (5 bases). Germline loops: CDR1 MNHEY, CDR2 SVGAGI. CDR3 length equals 13 residues. Trimming left V 7 bases short and J 0 bases short, with 10 bases between. DNA for the CDR3: TGTGCCAGCACCCCCGACAGCTCCTACGAGCAGTACTTC. Translating it yields CASTPDSSYEQYF.

The chain combines TRBV10-3 with TRBJ2-3; possibly TRBD1 for D (6 bases). V lost 8 bases and J 2 bases, leaving 11 bases between the germline ends. The germline V gene has CDR1 ENHRY and CDR2 SYGVKD. This CDR3 is 13 amino acids long. DNA of the CDR3: TGTGCCATCGCAGGACAGAACACAGATACGCAGTATTTT. Translation gives CAIAGQNTDTQYF.

The chain joins TRBV18 to TRBJ2-1; perhaps TRBD1 as D (6 bases). This CDR3 has 18 residues. Trimming shortened V by 3 bases and J by 0 bases, and 18 bases separated the two germline ends. Germline V gives CDR1 KGHSH, CDR2 LQKENI. The CDR3 sequence is CASSPKTGVGVSYNEQFF. CDR3 in DNA: TGTGCCAGCTCACCGAAGACAGGTGTGGGGGTCTCCTACAATGAGCAGTTCTTC. Using reference TRBV18 and TRBJ2-1 for the parts outside the CDR3, the full variable domain is NAGVMQNPRHLVRRRGQEARLRCSPMKGHSHVYWYRQLPEEGLKFMVYLQKENIIDESGMPKERFSAEFPKEGPSILRIQQVVRGDSAAYFCASSPKTGVGVSYNEQFFGPGTRLTVL.

The chain uses TRBV2 and TRBJ2-7; weak D call: TRBD1 (6 bases). Germline V lookup: CDR1 SNHLY, CDR2 FYNNEI. The V end was cut by 6 bases, the J end by 2 bases, with 14 bases between. The CDR3 totals 14 residues. CDR3 bases: TGTGCCAGCAGGGGGACAATTTCAGCCTACGAGCAGTACTTC. This sequence encodes CASRGTISAYEQYF.

The V and J genes are TRBV30 and TRBJ2-5, with D possibly TRBD2 on 6 matching bases. This CDR3 is 17 amino acids long. Trimming removed 0 bases from V and 1 base from J, with 18 bases in between. The V gene's germline CDR1 is GTSNPN and CDR2 SVGIG (reference sequence). CDR3 protein: CAWSVQKIGGIQETQYF. CDR3 DNA sequence: TGTGCCTGGAGTGTACAGAAAATCGGGGGAATCCAAGAGACCCAGTACTTC.

V gene TRBV6-5 combines with J gene TRBJ1-4; TRBD1 matches 11 bases. Germline V gene sequence: CDR1 MNHEY, CDR2 SVGAGI. CDR3 length: 16 residues. V dropped 4 bases and J dropped 6; count of bases not matched to a gene: 7. CDR3 nucleotide sequence: TGTGCCAGCAGTTTTCGGACAGGGGGCCTCTATGAAAAACTGTTTTTT. It is translated as CASSFRTGGLYEKLFF.

The chain employs TRBV29-1 and TRBJ2-5, with D possibly TRBD2 on 7 matching bases. Trimming removed 4 bases from V and 4 bases from J, with 13 bases in between. Per the germline V gene, CDR1 is SQVTM and CDR2 is ANQGSEA. The CDR3 has 13 residues. CDR3 sequence (DNA): TGCAGCGTTGTACAGGGAGGGATAGAGACCCAGTACTTC. Amino acids: CSVVQGGIETQYF. Full variable domain (outside the CDR3, taken from reference TRBV29-1 and TRBJ2-5): SAVISQKPSRDICQRGTSLTIQCQVDSQVTMMFWYRQQPGQSLTLIATANQGSEATYESGFVIDKFPISRPNLTFSTLTVSNMSPEDSSIYLCSVVQGGIETQYFGPGTRLLVL.

The chain combines TRBV7-2 with TRBJ2-1; 11 bases fit TRBD2. With V trimmed by 5 bases and J by 5 bases, 5 bases remained unmatched. CDR3 length equals 15 residues. CDR1 and CDR2 (germline): SGHTA, FQGNSA. CDR3 loop: CASSRSGGAHNEQFF. CDR3 DNA: TGTGCCAGCAGCCGTAGCGGGGGGGCACACAATGAGCAGTTCTTC.

J is TRBJ2-2 and V is TRBV5-1; D may be TRBD1 (6 bases). Germline CDR1 SGHRS, CDR2 YFSETQ. Between the trimmed V and J ends, which lost 0 bases and 2 bases, there was a span of 11 bases. This CDR3 is 16 amino acids long. The DNA of the CDR3 is TGCGCCAGCAGCTTGGACCCAGGGACAAACACCGGGGAGCTGTTTTTT. It encodes CASSLDPGTNTGELFF.